The T cell receptor beta chain under discussion was sequenced for a study of response to subunit inactivated influenza vaccine. Trimming cost V 3 bases and J 7 bases, with 25 bases left between them. CDR1 is DFQATT, CDR2 SNEGSKA, per germline (reference sequence). The CDR3 runs to 17 residues. TCRdb itself ran the RT-PCR reads through MiXCR, one entry per CDR3 protein. The sample lists about 520,000 distinct CDR3 sequences, roughly 9.8% occurring once. This TCR derives from a man aged 50 to 60 who received an inactivated influenza vaccine. Sample: PBMCs from blood, taken about 40 days after vaccination. The J gene is TRBJ2-1, the V gene TRBV20-1; D is undetermined. The CDR3 region is CSASGLRLNLYYNEQFF. CDR3 DNA sequence: TGCAGTGCTAGTGGGCTACGCCTTAATCTTTATTATAATGAGCAGTTCTTC.